This is a list of T cell receptor beta chains from one sample in a study of CD8+ T cells in alopecia areata. TCRdb keeps only in-frame clones here, not all; method: immunoSEQ multiplex PCR. The sample shows about 30,000 clones, about two thirds of them seen only once. Sequencing used NKG2D-high CD8+ T cells sorted from blood. These receptors were taken from a human donor with alopecia areata. Both conserved end residues are part of each CDR3. D genes are given only for firm matches. The size field is filled for only some rows; it gives once, few, many or a size class.

j_call: TRBJ2-3
d_call: NA
clone_size: once
v_call: TRBV2
cdr3_aa: CASSEGGAGTDTQYF
cdr3_nt: TGTGCCAGCAGTGAGGGGGGGGCAGGCACAGATACGCAGTATTTT

j_call: TRBJ2-2
d_call: NA
clone_size: NA
v_call: TRBV10-2
cdr3_aa: CASSEGGELFF
cdr3_nt: TGCGCCAGCAGTGAGGGGGGGGAGCTGTTTTTT

j_call: TRBJ1-4
d_call: TRBD1
clone_size: few
v_call: TRBV7-9
cdr3_aa: CASSQTGFDEKLFF
cdr3_nt: TGTGCCAGCAGCCAGACAGGGTTTGATGAAAAACTGTTTTTT

j_call: TRBJ2-7
d_call: NA
clone_size: NA
v_call: TRBV27
cdr3_aa: CASSFPGPLSEQYF
cdr3_nt: TGTGCCAGCAGTTTCCCGGGGCCCCTGTCCGAGCAGTACTTC

j_call: TRBJ2-1
d_call: NA
clone_size: NA
v_call: TRBV28
cdr3_aa: CASSPNREAYNEQFF
cdr3_nt: TGTGCCAGCAGCCCAAACAGGGAGGCCTACAATGAGCAGTTCTTC

j_call: TRBJ2-1
d_call: TRBD2
clone_size: NA
v_call: TRBV4-1
cdr3_aa: CASSQLAGVFDEQFF
cdr3_nt: TGCGCCAGCAGCCAACTAGCGGGTGTTTTCGATGAGCAGTTCTTC

j_call: TRBJ2-7
d_call: NA
clone_size: NA
v_call: TRBV4-1
cdr3_aa: CASSLTGSSYEQYF
cdr3_nt: TGCGCCAGCAGCCTAACGGGGTCATCCTACGAGCAGTACTTC

j_call: TRBJ2-7
d_call: NA
clone_size: NA
v_call: TRBV9
cdr3_aa: CASSADPSYEQYF
cdr3_nt: TGTGCCAGCAGCGCGGACCCGAGCTACGAGCAGTACTTC

j_call: TRBJ2-7
d_call: NA
clone_size: NA
v_call: TRBV7-8
cdr3_aa: CASSQPNRRDEQYF
cdr3_nt: TGTGCCAGCAGTCAACCGAACCGGAGGGACGAGCAGTACTTC

j_call: TRBJ1-2
d_call: NA
clone_size: NA
v_call: TRBV27
cdr3_aa: CASRPPGSVGYTF
cdr3_nt: TGTGCCAGCAGACCCCCCGGGAGCGTCGGCTACACCTTC

j_call: TRBJ2-1
d_call: NA
clone_size: NA
v_call: TRBV2
cdr3_aa: CASSETARSYNEQFF
cdr3_nt: TGTGCCAGCAGTGAGACAGCCCGCTCCTACAATGAGCAGTTCTTC

j_call: TRBJ1-2
d_call: TRBD1
clone_size: few
v_call: TRBV7-2
cdr3_aa: CASSLGGQGDYTF
cdr3_nt: TGTGCCAGCAGCTTAGGGGGACAGGGCGACTACACCTTC

j_call: TRBJ2-7
d_call: TRBD1
clone_size: few
v_call: TRBV19
cdr3_aa: CASSADRTGIGSYEQYF
cdr3_nt: TGTGCCAGTAGTGCGGACCGGACAGGGATCGGCTCCTACGAGCAGTACTTC

j_call: TRBJ2-5
d_call: TRBD1
clone_size: NA
v_call: TRBV6-5
cdr3_aa: CASSPVQGAGETQYF
cdr3_nt: TGTGCCAGCAGTCCCGTACAGGGGGCTGGAGAGACCCAGTACTTC

j_call: TRBJ2-7
d_call: TRBD2
clone_size: NA
v_call: TRBV28
cdr3_aa: CASSFTPGRGGEQYF
cdr3_nt: TGTGCCAGCAGTTTTACCCCCGGTCGGGGGGGCGAGCAGTACTTC

j_call: TRBJ1-3
d_call: NA
clone_size: NA
v_call: TRBV7-9
cdr3_aa: CASSSPGVGNTIYF
cdr3_nt: TGTGCCAGCAGCTCGCCAGGGGTCGGAAACACCATATATTTT

j_call: TRBJ2-5
d_call: NA
clone_size: few
v_call: TRBV7-9
cdr3_aa: CASHPLTGRHQETQYF
cdr3_nt: TGTGCCAGCCACCCCCTCACAGGACGCCATCAAGAGACCCAGTACTTC

j_call: TRBJ2-7
d_call: NA
clone_size: NA
v_call: TRBV28
cdr3_aa: CASSSVGTESYEQYF
cdr3_nt: TGTGCCAGCAGTTCTGTGGGGACGGAGTCCTACGAGCAGTACTTC

j_call: TRBJ1-5
d_call: NA
clone_size: few
v_call: TRBV9
cdr3_aa: CASSPTDSGPQHF
cdr3_nt: TGTGCCAGCAGCCCAACCGACAGCGGGCCCCAGCATTTT

j_call: TRBJ1-1
d_call: NA
clone_size: NA
v_call: TRBV19
cdr3_aa: CASSMHSMNTGAFF
cdr3_nt: TGTGCCAGTAGTATGCACAGTATGAACACTGGAGCTTTCTTT

j_call: TRBJ2-5
d_call: NA
clone_size: NA
v_call: TRBV7-2
cdr3_aa: CASSLPREGPTEQTQYF
cdr3_nt: TGTGCCAGCAGCTTACCTCGGGAAGGACCAACTGAGCAGACCCAGTACTTC

j_call: TRBJ1-2
d_call: TRBD1
clone_size: NA
v_call: TRBV29-1
cdr3_aa: CSVVVGDRHGYTF
cdr3_nt: TGCAGCGTTGTAGTTGGGGACAGGCATGGCTACACCTTC

j_call: TRBJ2-1
d_call: TRBD2
clone_size: once
v_call: TRBV2
cdr3_aa: CASSLPLAGGDSNEQFF
cdr3_nt: TGTGCCAGCAGTTTGCCTTTAGCGGGGGGGGATTCGAATGAGCAGTTCTTC

j_call: TRBJ2-7
d_call: NA
clone_size: NA
v_call: TRBV28
cdr3_aa: CASSPVLYPGRTDEQYF
cdr3_nt: TGTGCCAGCAGCCCCGTTCTCTACCCGGGACGGACCGACGAGCAGTACTTC

j_call: TRBJ2-1
d_call: TRBD2
clone_size: NA
v_call: TRBV29-1
cdr3_aa: CSAGIAGSHEQFF
cdr3_nt: TGCAGCGCTGGGATAGCGGGGAGTCATGAGCAGTTCTTC

j_call: TRBJ2-3
d_call: TRBD1
clone_size: few
v_call: TRBV4-1
cdr3_aa: CASSQDSAGTGWSDTQYF
cdr3_nt: TGCGCCAGCAGCCAAGACTCCGCCGGGACAGGGTGGTCAGATACGCAGTATTTT

j_call: TRBJ1-1
d_call: NA
clone_size: NA
v_call: TRBV14
cdr3_aa: CASSQVGAEAFF
cdr3_nt: TGTGCCAGCAGCCAGGTGGGGGCTGAAGCTTTCTTT

j_call: TRBJ2-7
d_call: TRBD2
clone_size: NA
v_call: TRBV5-1
cdr3_aa: CASSSSSGRAEQYF
cdr3_nt: TGCGCCAGCAGCTCCTCTAGCGGGAGAGCGGAGCAGTACTTC

j_call: TRBJ2-5
d_call: TRBD1
clone_size: few
v_call: TRBV10-3
cdr3_aa: CAIRETGGETQYF
cdr3_nt: TGTGCCATCAGAGAGACAGGGGGAGAGACCCAGTACTTC

j_call: TRBJ1-6
d_call: NA
clone_size: NA
v_call: TRBV7-3
cdr3_aa: CASSPRGQSENSPLHF
cdr3_nt: TGTGCCAGCAGCCCCCGAGGACAGAGCGAGAATTCACCCCTCCACTTT

j_call: TRBJ1-6
d_call: NA
clone_size: NA
v_call: TRBV4-1
cdr3_aa: CASSLATGPPSPLHF
cdr3_nt: TGCGCCAGCAGCCTAGCGACAGGTCCCCCTTCACCCCTCCACTTT

j_call: TRBJ2-2
d_call: TRBD2
clone_size: NA
v_call: TRBV5-1
cdr3_aa: CASSLVAGAGELFF
cdr3_nt: TGCGCCAGCAGCTTGGTAGCGGGAGCCGGGGAGCTGTTTTTT

j_call: TRBJ2-2
d_call: NA
clone_size: few
v_call: TRBV18
cdr3_aa: CASSLTETNTGELFF
cdr3_nt: TGTGCCAGCTCATTAACAGAGACGAACACCGGGGAGCTGTTTTTT

j_call: TRBJ2-3
d_call: TRBD2
clone_size: NA
v_call: TRBV9
cdr3_aa: CASSERGGAYTQYF
cdr3_nt: TGTGCCAGCAGCGAGCGGGGGGGCGCTTATACGCAGTATTTT

j_call: TRBJ2-1
d_call: TRBD1
clone_size: NA
v_call: TRBV19
cdr3_aa: CARPDRVSSNEQFF
cdr3_nt: TGTGCCAGACCCGACAGGGTATCAAGCAATGAGCAGTTCTTC

j_call: TRBJ2-1
d_call: NA
clone_size: NA
v_call: TRBV4-3
cdr3_aa: CASSQIQGVGNEQFF
cdr3_nt: TGCGCCAGCAGCCAAATACAGGGTGTGGGCAATGAGCAGTTCTTC

j_call: TRBJ1-5
d_call: NA
clone_size: NA
v_call: TRBV5-1
cdr3_aa: CASSLETGLQPQHF
cdr3_nt: TGCGCCAGCAGCTTGGAGACAGGTTTGCAGCCCCAGCATTTT

j_call: TRBJ2-7
d_call: NA
clone_size: NA
v_call: TRBV29-1
cdr3_aa: CSTLLPDCF
cdr3_nt: TGCAGCACCCTTCTACCGGACTGCTTC

j_call: TRBJ2-7
d_call: NA
clone_size: NA
v_call: TRBV5-1
cdr3_aa: CASTHTEGGSYEQYF
cdr3_nt: TGCGCCAGCACCCACACGGAAGGGGGATCCTACGAGCAGTACTTC

j_call: TRBJ2-5
d_call: TRBD2
clone_size: NA
v_call: TRBV28
cdr3_aa: CASSPGLAGGKETQYF
cdr3_nt: TGTGCCAGCAGCCCAGGACTAGCGGGGGGAAAAGAGACCCAGTACTTC

j_call: TRBJ2-1
d_call: TRBD1
clone_size: NA
v_call: TRBV4-2
cdr3_aa: CASSQGQGAYNEQFF
cdr3_nt: TGTGCCAGCAGCCAAGGACAGGGGGCCTACAATGAGCAGTTCTTC

j_call: TRBJ1-2
d_call: NA
clone_size: once
v_call: TRBV7-9
cdr3_aa: CASIGGSYGYTF
cdr3_nt: TGTGCCAGCATAGGCGGGAGCTATGGCTACACCTTC

j_call: TRBJ2-7
d_call: NA
clone_size: NA
v_call: TRBV27
cdr3_aa: CASSASGTLGYEQYF
cdr3_nt: TGTGCCAGCAGTGCGTCCGGGACGTTAGGCTACGAGCAGTACTTC

j_call: TRBJ2-5
d_call: NA
clone_size: once
v_call: TRBV12-5
cdr3_aa: CASGKVGEETQYF
cdr3_nt: TGTGCTAGCGGGAAAGTTGGGGAAGAGACCCAGTACTTC

j_call: TRBJ2-7
d_call: NA
clone_size: NA
v_call: TRBV28
cdr3_aa: CASSLRDSYEQYF
cdr3_nt: TGTGCCAGCAGTTTAAGAGACTCCTACGAGCAGTACTTC

j_call: TRBJ1-1
d_call: NA
clone_size: NA
v_call: TRBV20-1
cdr3_aa: CSARMVTEAFF
cdr3_nt: TGCAGTGCTAGAATGGTCACTGAAGCTTTCTTT

j_call: TRBJ2-1
d_call: NA
clone_size: few
v_call: TRBV7-9
cdr3_aa: CASREVSGSYNEQFF
cdr3_nt: TGTGCCAGCAGGGAGGTTAGCGGCTCCTACAATGAGCAGTTCTTC

j_call: TRBJ2-3
d_call: TRBD2
clone_size: NA
v_call: TRBV11-2
cdr3_aa: CASSPFGGGWTDTQYF
cdr3_nt: TGTGCCAGCAGCCCCTTTGGGGGAGGGTGGACAGATACGCAGTATTTT

j_call: TRBJ2-7
d_call: NA
clone_size: few
v_call: TRBV28
cdr3_aa: CASSFWQYEQYF
cdr3_nt: TGTGCCAGCAGTTTTTGGCAGTACGAGCAGTACTTC

j_call: TRBJ2-7
d_call: NA
clone_size: NA
v_call: TRBV2
cdr3_aa: CANGPGGSSYEQYF
cdr3_nt: TGTGCCAACGGCCCCGGAGGAAGCTCCTACGAGCAGTACTTC